The T cell receptor (beta chain) described here comes from a study of CD8+CD57+ T cells in acquired aplastic anemia. The length of the CDR3 is 14 residues. Germline CDR1 is SGHVT and CDR2 is SQSDAQ. As to this clonotype: One end of the junction is discordant with germline, which a read error may explain.

According to the study, genomic DNA was the template for TCR beta VDJ and CDR3 profiling. TCRdb ran MiXCR on the reads and lists one entry per CDR3 protein. The data hold 400,000 to 450,000 distinct CDR3 sequences, with under 80% observed a single time. Sequencing was carried out using sorted CD4+, CD8+, or CD8+CD57+ T cells (not recorded which) from PBMCs. This receptor was taken from a human donor in good health, serving as a control. V and J are TRBV7-4 and TRBJ1-5; D possibly corresponds to TRBD1 (6 bases). The CDR3 reads CASSPKDSYPPKNF. Here the CDR3 DNA reads TGTGCCAGCAGCCCCAAGGACAGCTACCCTCCTAAGAACTTT.